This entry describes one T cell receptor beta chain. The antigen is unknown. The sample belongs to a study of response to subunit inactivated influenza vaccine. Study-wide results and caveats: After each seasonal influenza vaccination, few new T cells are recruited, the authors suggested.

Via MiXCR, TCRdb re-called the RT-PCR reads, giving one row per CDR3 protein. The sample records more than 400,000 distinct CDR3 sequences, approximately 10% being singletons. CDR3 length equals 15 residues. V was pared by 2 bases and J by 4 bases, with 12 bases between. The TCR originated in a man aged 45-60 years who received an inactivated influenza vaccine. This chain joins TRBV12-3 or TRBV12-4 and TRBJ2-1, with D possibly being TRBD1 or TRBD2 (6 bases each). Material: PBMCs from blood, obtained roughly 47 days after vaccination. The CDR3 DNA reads TGTGCCAGCAGTTTAACGGGGGCCTCTTACAATGAGCAGTTCTTC. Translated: CASSLTGASYNEQFF.